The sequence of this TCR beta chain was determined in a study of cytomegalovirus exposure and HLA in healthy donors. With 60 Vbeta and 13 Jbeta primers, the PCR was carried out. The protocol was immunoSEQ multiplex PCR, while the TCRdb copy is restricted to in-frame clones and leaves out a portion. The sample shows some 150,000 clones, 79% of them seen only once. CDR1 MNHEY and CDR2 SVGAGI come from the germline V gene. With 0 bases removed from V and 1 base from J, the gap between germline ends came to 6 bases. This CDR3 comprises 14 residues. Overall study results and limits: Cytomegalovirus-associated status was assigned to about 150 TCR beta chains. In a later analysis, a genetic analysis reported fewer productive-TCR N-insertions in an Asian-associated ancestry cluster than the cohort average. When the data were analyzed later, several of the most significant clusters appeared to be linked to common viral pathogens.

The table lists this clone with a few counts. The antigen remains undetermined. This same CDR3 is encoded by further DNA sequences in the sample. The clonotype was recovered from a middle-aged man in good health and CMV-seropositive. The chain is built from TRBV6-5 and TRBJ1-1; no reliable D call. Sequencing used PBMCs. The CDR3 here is CASSYSGGNTEAFF. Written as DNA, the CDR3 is TGTGCCAGCAGTTACTCAGGAGGGAACACTGAAGCTTTCTTT.